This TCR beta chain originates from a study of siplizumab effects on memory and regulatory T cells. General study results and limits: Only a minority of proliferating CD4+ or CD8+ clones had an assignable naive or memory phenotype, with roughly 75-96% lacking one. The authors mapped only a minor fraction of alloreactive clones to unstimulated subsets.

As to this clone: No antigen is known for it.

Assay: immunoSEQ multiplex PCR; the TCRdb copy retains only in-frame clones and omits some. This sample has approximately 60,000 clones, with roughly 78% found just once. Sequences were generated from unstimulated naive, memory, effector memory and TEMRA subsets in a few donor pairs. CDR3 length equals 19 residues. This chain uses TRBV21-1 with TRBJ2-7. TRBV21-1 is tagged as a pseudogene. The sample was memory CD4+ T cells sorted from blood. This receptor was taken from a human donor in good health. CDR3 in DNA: TGTGCCAGCAGCAAAGTAGTGATCGGCAGGCGAGGTTCATCCTACGAGCAGTACTTC. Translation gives CASSKVVIGRRGSSYEQYF.